This T cell receptor (beta chain) was captured by sequencing in a study of radiotherapy plus CTLA-4 blockade in lung cancer. TCRdb's copy holds only in-frame clones and misses some; the assay was immunoSEQ multiplex PCR. The sample consists of about 86,000 clones, roughly 87% of them appearing once. Per the germline V gene, CDR1 is SGHRS and CDR2 is YFSETQ. V lost 4 bases and J lost 2, with 17 bases in between. The CDR3 has 16 residues. The material sequenced was peripheral blood, taken from a patient treated with radiotherapy plus ipilimumab. V and J are TRBV5-1 and TRBJ2-3, with D possibly being TRBD1 or TRBD2 (7 bases each). This TCR was sampled from a human donor with non-small cell lung cancer who had stable disease on radiotherapy plus ipilimumab. The CDR3 coding sequence is TGCGCCAGCAGCAGGAGGCGGGGGACAGCCACAGATACGCAGTATTTT. Translated: CASSRRRGTATDTQYF.